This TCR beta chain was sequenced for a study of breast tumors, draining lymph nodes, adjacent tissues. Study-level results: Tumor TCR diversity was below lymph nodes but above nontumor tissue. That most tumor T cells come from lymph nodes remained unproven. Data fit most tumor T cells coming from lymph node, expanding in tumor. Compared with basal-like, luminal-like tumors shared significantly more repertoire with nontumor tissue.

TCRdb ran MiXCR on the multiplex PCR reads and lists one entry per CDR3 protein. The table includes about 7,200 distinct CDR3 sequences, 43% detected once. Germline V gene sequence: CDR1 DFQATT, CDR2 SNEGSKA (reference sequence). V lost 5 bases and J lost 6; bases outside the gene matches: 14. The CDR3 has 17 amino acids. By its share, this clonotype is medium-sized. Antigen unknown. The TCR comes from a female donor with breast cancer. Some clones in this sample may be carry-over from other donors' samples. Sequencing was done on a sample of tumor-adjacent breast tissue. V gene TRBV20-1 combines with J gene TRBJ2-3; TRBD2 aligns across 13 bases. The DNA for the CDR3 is TGCAGTGCTCCTCGGACTAGCGGGAGACGGTCCGGGGATACGCAGTATTTT. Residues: CSAPRTSGRRSGDTQYF.